These 21 T cell receptor beta chains were sequenced from one sample in a study of OX40 agonist ivuxolimab in advanced cancers. Clones were read by immunoSEQ multiplex PCR, and TCRdb kept only the in-frame ones, dropping some. The data contain 77,000 or so clones, more than 80% of them singletons. The sequencing used CD4+ or CD8+ T cells sorted from blood, collected in a trial of the OX40 agonist ivuxolimab. Receptor source: an adult with an advanced solid tumor such as melanoma, head and neck, liver or kidney cancer.

The V and J genes are TRBV2 and TRBJ2-7; D may be TRBD2 (6 bases). Trimming pared 7 bases from V and 3 bases from J, leaving 16 bases between. Per germline, CDR1 SNHLY and CDR2 FYNNEI. The CDR3 runs to 14 residues. Here the CDR3 reads CASNLGGVVYEQYF. Written as DNA, the CDR3 is TGTGCCAGCAATTTAGGAGGGGTGGTCTACGAGCAGTACTTC. Filled out from reference TRBV2 and TRBJ2-7, the complete variable domain reads EPEVTQTPSHQVTQMGQEVILRCVPISNHLYFYWYRQILGQKVEFLVSFYNNEISEKSEIFDDQFSVERPDGSNFTLKIRSTKLEDSAMYFCASNLGGVVYEQYFGPGTRLTVT.

V and J are TRBV19 and TRBJ1-5; D gene ambiguous. Trimming took off 3 bases at V and 5 bases at J, with 11 bases between the two ends. The CDR3 contains 14 residues. Germline CDR1 and CDR2: LNHDA and SQIVND (reference sequence). CDR3 region: CASSIRQPDQPQHF. Written as DNA, the CDR3 is TGTGCCAGTAGTATTCGTCAGCCAGATCAGCCCCAGCATTTT.

The chain recombines TRBV11-2 with TRBJ1-4, with D unresolved. Germline V gene sequence: CDR1 SGHAT, CDR2 FQNNGV. V lost 1 base and J lost 7, with 7 bases in between. The CDR3 sequence is 13 residues long. The CDR3 spells CASSLVLGEKLFF. In DNA form, the CDR3 reads TGTGCCAGCAGCTTAGTCCTCGGTGAAAAACTGTTTTTT.

This chain links TRBV19 with TRBJ2-5, with 9 bases identical to TRBD2. J was trimmed by 5 bases and V by 1 base; bases with no gene match: 2. The CDR3 runs to 14 residues. Germline V CDR1 and CDR2: LNHDA, SQIVND (reference sequence). CDR3 DNA: TGTGCCAGTAGTATAGTGGCGGGAGGGGAGACCCAGTACTTC. As protein: CASSIVAGGETQYF.

The chain links TRBV5-6 to TRBJ1-4; no firm D call. V dropped 4 bases and J dropped 3 bases, with 13 bases sitting between them. CDR3 size: 15 residues. CDR1 is SGHDT and CDR2 is YYEEEE in the germline V gene. CDR3 nucleotide sequence: TGTGCCAGCAGCCTCAAACGGGCGGCTAATGAAAAACTGTTTTTT. Amino acids: CASSLKRAANEKLFF.

This chain connects TRBV6-1 to TRBJ2-4; weak D call: TRBD1 (6 bases). Germline assignment: CDR1 MNHNS and CDR2 SASEGT. The CDR3 is 15 residues long. V was clipped by 6 bases and J by 0 bases, with 12 bases between them. The CDR3 sequence is CASRETGLAKNIQYF. The CDR3 DNA follows: TGTGCCAGCAGAGAAACAGGGCTAGCCAAAAACATTCAGTACTTC.

The J gene is TRBJ1-4, the V gene TRBV29-1, with D tentatively TRBD1 (6 bases). Germline-derived CDR1 and CDR2 are SQVTM and ANQGSEA. The length of the CDR3 is 13 residues. V lost 7 bases and J 5 bases, leaving 14 bases between the germline ends. CDR3 region: CSAKVQGNEKLFF. The CDR3 coding sequence is TGCAGCGCCAAGGTACAGGGCAATGAAAAACTGTTTTTT.

Regarding this clone: Compared with germline, one end of the junction differs, possibly owing to a read error. The rearrangement links TRBV13 to TRBJ2-5; D gene ambiguous. Germline-derived CDR1 and CDR2 are PRHDT and FYEKMQ (reference sequence). This CDR3 is 13 amino acids long. CDR3 sequence: CASSLVRRESQYF. For the CDR3, the DNA is TGTGCCAGCAGCTTAGTTCGGAGAGAGTCCCAGTACTTC.

The CDR3 region has the DNA TGTGCCAGCAGTTGTACGGCAGAGGGTTCACCCCTCCACTTT. Its protein product is CASSCTAEGSPLHF. This rearrangement joins TRBV6-5 to TRBJ1-6; no definite D call. The CDR3 has 14 residues. Trimming removed 4 bases at V and 9 bases at J, with 13 bases between. Germline CDR1 reads MNHEY; CDR2 reads SVGAGI.

This clone was found once. This sequence joins TRBV11-2 and TRBJ2-3; 9 nucleotides match TRBD1. The CDR3 sequence is 15 residues long. J was trimmed by 2 bases and V by 5 bases; bases with no gene match: 5. Germline loops: CDR1 SGHAT, CDR2 FQNNGV. The CDR3 nucleotides are TGTGCCAGCAGCCCGGGACAGGGATACACAGATACGCAGTATTTT. It encodes CASSPGQGYTDTQYF.

CDR3 sequence reads: CASSPSRGDGYTF. The CDR3 DNA sequence: TGTGCCAGCTCACCATCGAGGGGGGACGGCTACACCTTC. The chain combines TRBV18 with TRBJ1-2, with D tentatively TRBD1 (6 bases). The CDR3 extends over 13 amino acids. Trimming pared 2 bases from V and 8 bases from J, leaving 12 bases between. The germline V gene has CDR1 KGHSH and CDR2 LQKENI. The full variable domain, rest sourced from reference TRBV18 and TRBJ1-2, is NAGVMQNPRHLVRRRGQEARLRCSPMKGHSHVYWYRQLPEEGLKFMVYLQKENIIDESGMPKERFSAEFPKEGPSILRIQQVVRGDSAAYFCASSPSRGDGYTFGSGTRLTVV.

The V and J genes are TRBV19 and TRBJ1-2; 9 positions agree with TRBD1. Unmatched junction bases numbered 9, after V lost 4 bases and J lost 6 bases. Germline V gives CDR1 LNHDA, CDR2 SQIVND (reference sequence). The CDR3 is 15 amino acids. The CDR3 sequence is CASSTYSGTGHGYTF. CDR3 nucleotides: TGTGCCAGTAGTACCTATTCCGGGACAGGGCATGGCTACACCTTC.

The rearrangement uses TRBV5-1 and TRBJ2-7; TRBD1 matches at 8 bases. With 6 bases clipped from V and 2 bases from J, the junction kept 7 bases outside the gene matches. The CDR3 has 14 amino acids. CDR1 is SGHRS, CDR2 YFSETQ, per germline. This CDR3 reads CASKADRGTYEQYF. DNA for the CDR3: TGCGCCAGCAAAGCCGACAGGGGAACCTACGAGCAGTACTTC.

V gene TRBV30 combines with J gene TRBJ1-3; no reliable D call. The V and J ends lost 5 bases and 0 bases respectively, with 17 bases between them. Germline lookup yields CDR1 GTSNPN and CDR2 SVGIG (reference sequence). CDR3 size: 16 residues. The DNA of the CDR3 is TGTGCCTGGCAATGGACGGGAAGAGGCTCTGGAAACACCATATATTTT. Protein: CAWQWTGRGSGNTIYF.

The V gene is TRBV4-2, the J gene TRBJ1-1, with 9 bases matching TRBD1. There are 16 residues in the CDR3. Germline CDR1 is LGHNA and CDR2 is YNFKEQ. Trimming took 5 bases from V and 4 from J; bases not matched to a gene: 11. CDR3 loop: CASSYQDRGSITEAFF. CDR3 in DNA: TGTGCCAGCAGCTACCAGGACAGGGGATCTATCACTGAAGCTTTCTTT.

The V and J genes are TRBV6-1 and TRBJ1-5; D is perhaps TRBD1 (5 bases). The CDR3 runs 16 residues. CDR1 and CDR2 from the germline V gene are MNHNS and SASEGT. Trimming left V 2 bases short and J 2 bases short, with 13 bases between. CDR3: CASSERAGSGNQPQHF. The CDR3 DNA sequence: TGTGCCAGCAGTGAAAGGGCAGGGAGTGGCAATCAGCCCCAGCATTTT.

This chain connects TRBV10-3 to TRBJ2-2, with a tentative D call TRBD1 (8 bases). Germline-derived CDR1 and CDR2 are ENHRY and SYGVKD. With 8 bases removed from V and 3 bases from J, the gap between germline ends came to 19 bases. The CDR3 loop spans 16 amino acids. CDR3 in DNA: TGTGCCATCGGAGCGTGGACAGGGAGGGACACCGGGGAGCTGTTTTTT. Translating gives CAIGAWTGRDTGELFF.

The rearrangement links TRBV7-9 to TRBJ2-4; D unclear. This CDR3 spans 14 amino acids. The germline V and J ends were trimmed by 5 bases and 7 bases, with 15 bases remaining between them. The germline gives CDR1 SEHNR, CDR2 FQNEAQ (reference sequence). The CDR3 DNA sequence: TGTGCCAGCAGCCTCGGACCCACTTTCAACATTCAGTACTTC. This translates into CASSLGPTFNIQYF.

The J gene is TRBJ2-5, the V gene TRBV6-5, with 7 bases that match TRBD1. This CDR3 has 13 residues. From germline, CDR1 is MNHEY and CDR2 SVGAGI. V dropped 0 bases and J dropped 13; count of bases not matched to a gene: 8. In DNA form, the CDR3 reads TGTGCCAGCAGTTACTCTCACAGGGGTGTCTTGTACTTC. Protein product: CASSYSHRGVLYF.

The V call is TRBV4-1, the J call TRBJ1-5; tentative D call: TRBD1 (5 bases). The CDR3 spans 17 residues. Germline V CDR1 and CDR2: MGHRA, YSYEKL. Trimming took 0 bases from V and 7 from J, leaving 19 bases between them. The CDR3 coding sequence is TGCGCCAGCAGCCAAGAGGGGCCTCCCAACGGTAGGCAGCCCCAGCATTTT. It yields the protein CASSQEGPPNGRQPQHF.

This rearrangement joins TRBV7-6 to TRBJ1-6, with TRBD1 as a possible D gene (5 bases). V was cut by 1 base and J by 3 bases, with 10 bases left in between. CDR1 is SGHVS, CDR2 FNYEAQ, per germline. The CDR3 sequence is 16 residues long. CDR3 protein: CASSLVDSIYNSPLHF. The CDR3 coding sequence is TGTGCCAGCAGCTTAGTCGACAGCATCTATAATTCACCCCTCCACTTT.